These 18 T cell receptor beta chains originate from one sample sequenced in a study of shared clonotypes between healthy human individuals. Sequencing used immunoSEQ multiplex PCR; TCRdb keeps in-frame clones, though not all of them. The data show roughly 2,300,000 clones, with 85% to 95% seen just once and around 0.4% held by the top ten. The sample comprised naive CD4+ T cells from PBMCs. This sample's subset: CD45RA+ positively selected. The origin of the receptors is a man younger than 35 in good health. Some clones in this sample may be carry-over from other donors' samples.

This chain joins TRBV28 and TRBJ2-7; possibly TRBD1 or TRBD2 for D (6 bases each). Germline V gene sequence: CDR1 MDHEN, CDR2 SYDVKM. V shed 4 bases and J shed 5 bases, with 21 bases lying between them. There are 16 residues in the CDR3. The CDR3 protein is CASSSSGGTLVNEQYF. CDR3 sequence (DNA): TGTGCCAGCAGTTCATCCGGCGGGACACTGGTGAACGAGCAGTACTTC.

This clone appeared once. The CDR3 DNA is TGTGCCATCAGAGGCAGGGAGAACACCGGGGAGCTGTTTTTT. Its translation: CAIRGRENTGELFF. This chain connects TRBV10-3 to TRBJ2-2; D is perhaps TRBD1 (5 bases). The V and J ends lost 6 bases and 1 base respectively, with 9 bases between them. Looked up from germline, CDR1 is ENHRY and CDR2 is SYGVKD. The CDR3 contains 14 residues.

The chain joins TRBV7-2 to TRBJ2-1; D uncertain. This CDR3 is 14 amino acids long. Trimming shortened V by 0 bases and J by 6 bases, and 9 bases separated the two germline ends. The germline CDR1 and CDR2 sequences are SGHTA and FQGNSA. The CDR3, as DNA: TGTGCCAGCAGCTTAGCGGCCAGCAGCAATGAGCAGTTCTTC. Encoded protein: CASSLAASSNEQFF.

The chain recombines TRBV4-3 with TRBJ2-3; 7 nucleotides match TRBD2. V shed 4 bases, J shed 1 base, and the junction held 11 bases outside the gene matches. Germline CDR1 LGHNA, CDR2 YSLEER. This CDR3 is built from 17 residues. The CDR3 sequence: CASSLAGGAGGTDTQYF. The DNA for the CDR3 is TGCGCCAGCAGCCTAGCCGGCGGGGCGGGGGGCACAGATACGCAGTATTTT.

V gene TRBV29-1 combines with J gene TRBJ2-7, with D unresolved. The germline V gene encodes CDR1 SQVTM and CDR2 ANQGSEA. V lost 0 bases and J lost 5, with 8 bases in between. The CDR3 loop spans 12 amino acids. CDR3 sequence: CSVEDGSNEQYF. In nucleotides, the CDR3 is TGCAGCGTTGAAGATGGGTCAAACGAGCAGTACTTC.

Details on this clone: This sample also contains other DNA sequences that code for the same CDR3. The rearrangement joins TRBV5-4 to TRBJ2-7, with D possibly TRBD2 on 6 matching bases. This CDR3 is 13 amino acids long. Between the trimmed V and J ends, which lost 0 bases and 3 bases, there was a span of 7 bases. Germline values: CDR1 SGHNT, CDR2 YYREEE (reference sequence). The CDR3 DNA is TGTGCCAGCAGCTTGGGACTAGTCTACGAGCAGTACTTC. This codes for CASSLGLVYEQYF.

CDR3 loop: CASSFGQGVTGELFF. In DNA form, the CDR3 reads TGTGCCAGCAGCTTCGGACAGGGGGTCACCGGGGAGCTGTTTTTT. The rearrangement links TRBV5-6 to TRBJ2-2; 10 bases agree with TRBD1. The J segment lost 4 bases and the V segment lost 2 bases, leaving 2 bases of the junction unmatched. There are 15 residues in the CDR3. Per the germline V gene, CDR1 is SGHDT and CDR2 is YYEEEE.

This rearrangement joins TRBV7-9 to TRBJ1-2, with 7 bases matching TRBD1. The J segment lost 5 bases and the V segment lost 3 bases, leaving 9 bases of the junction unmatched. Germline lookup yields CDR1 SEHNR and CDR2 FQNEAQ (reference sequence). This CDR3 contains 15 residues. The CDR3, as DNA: TGTGCCAGCAGCTTTCACGGGACAGAAACATATGGCTACACCTTC. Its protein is CASSFHGTETYGYTF.

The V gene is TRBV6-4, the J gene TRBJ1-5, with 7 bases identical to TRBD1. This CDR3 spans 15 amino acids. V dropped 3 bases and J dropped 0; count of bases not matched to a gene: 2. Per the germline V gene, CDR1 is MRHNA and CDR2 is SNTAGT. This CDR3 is CASSEQGNSNQPQHF. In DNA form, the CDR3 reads TGTGCCAGCAGTGAACAGGGGAATAGCAATCAGCCCCAGCATTTT.

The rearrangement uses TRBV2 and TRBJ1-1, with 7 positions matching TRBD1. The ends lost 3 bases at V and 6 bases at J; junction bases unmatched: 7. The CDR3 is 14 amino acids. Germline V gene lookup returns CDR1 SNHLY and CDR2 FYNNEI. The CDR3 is CASSDRDRTSEAFF. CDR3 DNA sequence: TGTGCCAGCAGTGACCGGGACAGAACTTCTGAAGCTTTCTTT.

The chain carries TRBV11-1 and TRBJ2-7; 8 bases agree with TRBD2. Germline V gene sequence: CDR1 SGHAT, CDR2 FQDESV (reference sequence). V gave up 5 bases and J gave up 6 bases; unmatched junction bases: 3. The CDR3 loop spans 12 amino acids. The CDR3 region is CASSRGGPEQYF. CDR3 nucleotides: TGTGCCAGCAGCCGGGGGGGCCCCGAGCAGTACTTC.

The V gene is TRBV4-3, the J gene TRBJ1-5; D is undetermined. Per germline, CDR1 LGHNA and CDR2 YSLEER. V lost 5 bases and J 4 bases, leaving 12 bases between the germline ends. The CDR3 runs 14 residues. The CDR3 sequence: CASSARTGNQPQHF. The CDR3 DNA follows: TGCGCCAGCAGCGCCCGGACGGGAAATCAGCCCCAGCATTTT.

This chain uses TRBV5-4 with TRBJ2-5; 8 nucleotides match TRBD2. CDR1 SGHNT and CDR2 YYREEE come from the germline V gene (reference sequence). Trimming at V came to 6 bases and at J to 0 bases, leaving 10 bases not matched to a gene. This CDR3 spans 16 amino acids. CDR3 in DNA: TGTGCCAGCACTCACCGGGGGGGACCGTACCAAGAGACCCAGTACTTC. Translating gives CASTHRGGPYQETQYF.

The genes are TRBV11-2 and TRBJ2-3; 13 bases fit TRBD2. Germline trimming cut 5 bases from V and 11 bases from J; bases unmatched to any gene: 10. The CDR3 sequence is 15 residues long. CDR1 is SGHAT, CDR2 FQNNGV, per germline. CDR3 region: CASSRTSGRGIQQYF. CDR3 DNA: TGTGCCAGCAGCCGGACTAGCGGGAGAGGGATACAGCAGTATTTT.

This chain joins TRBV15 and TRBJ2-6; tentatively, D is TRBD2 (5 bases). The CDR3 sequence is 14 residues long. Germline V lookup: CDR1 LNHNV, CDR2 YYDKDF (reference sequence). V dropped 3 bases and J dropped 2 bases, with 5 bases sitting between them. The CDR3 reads CATSRGAGANVLTF. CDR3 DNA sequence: TGTGCCACCAGCAGGGGAGCTGGGGCCAACGTCCTGACTTTC.

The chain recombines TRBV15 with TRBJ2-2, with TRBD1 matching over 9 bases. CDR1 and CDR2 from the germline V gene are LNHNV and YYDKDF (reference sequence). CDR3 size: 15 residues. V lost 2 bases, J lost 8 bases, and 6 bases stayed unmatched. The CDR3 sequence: CATSRRTGAYGELFF. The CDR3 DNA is TGTGCCACCAGCAGACGGACAGGGGCTTATGGGGAGCTGTTTTTT.

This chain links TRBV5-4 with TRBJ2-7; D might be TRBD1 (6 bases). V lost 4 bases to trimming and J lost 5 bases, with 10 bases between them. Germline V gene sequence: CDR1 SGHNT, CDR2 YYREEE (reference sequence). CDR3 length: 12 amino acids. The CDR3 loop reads CASSPQGNEQYF. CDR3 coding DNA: TGTGCCAGCAGCCCCCAGGGGAACGAGCAGTACTTC.

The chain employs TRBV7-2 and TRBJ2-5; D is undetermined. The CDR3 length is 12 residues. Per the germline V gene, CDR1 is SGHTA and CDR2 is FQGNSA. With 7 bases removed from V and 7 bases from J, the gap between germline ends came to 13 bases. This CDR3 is CASNWPFGTQYF. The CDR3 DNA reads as TGTGCCAGCAACTGGCCATTCGGGACCCAGTACTTC.